What follows are 19 T cell receptor beta chains derived from one specimen sequenced in a study of T-cell memory formation after mild COVID-19. Using its own MiXCR run on the 5' RACE reads, TCRdb lists one record per CDR3 protein. The data show a few hundred thousand distinct CDR3 sequences, about a fifth seen once. The sample taken for sequencing was PBMCs or a T cell subset sorted from them (not recorded which). These TCRs come from an adult woman who had mild COVID-19 (a few samples of this study predate the infection). Cell type and time point are not known.

This sequence joins TRBV7-9 and TRBJ2-1; D possibly corresponds to TRBD2 (6 bases). The V and J ends lost 1 base and 3 bases respectively, with 13 bases between them. Germline CDR1 SEHNR, CDR2 FQNEAQ (reference sequence). The CDR3 spans 16 residues. Written as DNA, the CDR3 is TGTGCCAGCAGCTTAGTTACGGGGGTAGGCTACAATGAGCAGTTCTTC. Protein product: CASSLVTGVGYNEQFF.

The chain has TRBV7-2 and TRBJ2-7; TRBD2 matches at 9 bases. Germline V gene lookup returns CDR1 SGHTA and CDR2 FQGNSA. There are 14 residues in the CDR3. V trimming: 5 bases; J trimming: 3 bases; junction bases outside the gene matches: 5. CDR3 nucleotide sequence: TGTGCCAGCAGCATCACTAGCGGGTTCTACGAGCAGTACTTC. This codes for CASSITSGFYEQYF. The full variable domain, its missing parts supplied by reference TRBV7-2 and TRBJ2-7, is GAGVSQSPSNKVTEKGKDVELRCDPISGHTALYWYRQSLGQGLEFLIYFQGNSAPDKSGLPSDRFSAERTGGSVSTLTIQRTQQEDSAVYLCASSITSGFYEQYFGPGTRLTVT.

The V gene is TRBV3-1, the J gene TRBJ2-7, with D unresolved. The V end was cut by 0 bases, the J end by 1 base, with 13 bases between. Germline loops: CDR1 LGHDT, CDR2 YNNKEL (reference sequence). The length of the CDR3 is 16 residues. The CDR3 spells CASSQDTQEPSYEQYF. In DNA form, the CDR3 reads TGTGCCAGCAGCCAAGACACCCAGGAGCCTTCCTACGAGCAGTACTTC.

The CDR3 sequence: CAWSGSGNGNQPQHF. CDR3 coding DNA: TGTGCCTGGAGTGGTTCGGGGAATGGCAATCAGCCCCAGCATTTT. The chain uses TRBV30 and TRBJ1-5; the D is unclear. This CDR3 has 15 residues. The V and J ends lost 1 base and 2 bases respectively, with 12 bases between them. From germline, CDR1 is GTSNPN and CDR2 SVGIG (reference sequence).

This chain links TRBV7-8 with TRBJ1-2; TRBD1 agrees at 7 bases. This CDR3 has 15 residues. V was pared by 3 bases and J by 6 bases, with 10 bases of the junction left unmatched. CDR1 SGHVS and CDR2 FQNEAQ come from the germline V gene. CDR3 sequence (DNA): TGTGCCAGCAGCTTCGGGGACAGAAACTATGATGGCTACACCTTC. Translation: CASSFGDRNYDGYTF.

The chain has TRBV4-2 and TRBJ2-3; 8 nucleotides agree with TRBD2. Per the germline V gene, CDR1 is LGHNA and CDR2 is YNFKEQ. CDR3 length: 16 amino acids. The V segment lost 0 bases and the J segment 1 base; nucleotides outside the gene matches: 3. CDR3 residues: CASSQENSGGTDTQYF. CDR3 in DNA: TGTGCCAGCAGCCAAGAAAATAGCGGGGGCACAGATACGCAGTATTTT.

The CDR3 coding sequence is TGTGCCACCAGCAGAGCGACGACGGGAAAAGAGACCCAGTACTTC. It yields the protein CATSRATTGKETQYF. V and J are TRBV15 and TRBJ2-5; tentatively, D is TRBD2 (5 bases). The V end was cut by 1 base, the J end by 3 bases, with 12 bases between. From germline, CDR1 is LNHNV and CDR2 YYDKDF (reference sequence). The CDR3 spans 15 residues. Full variable domain (rest looked up from reference TRBV15 and TRBJ2-5): DAMVIQNPRYQVTQFGKPVTLSCSQTLNHNVMYWYQQKSSQAPKLLFHYYDKDFNNEADTPDNFQSRRPNTSFCFLDIRSPGLGDTAMYLCATSRATTGKETQYFGPGTRLLVL.

The V and J genes are TRBV7-3 and TRBJ2-2, with D perhaps TRBD2 (7 bases). Between the trimmed V and J ends, which lost 0 bases and 8 bases, there was a span of 10 bases. CDR1 is SGHTA, CDR2 FQGTGA, per germline. The CDR3 extends over 14 amino acids. CDR3 nucleotide sequence: TGTGCCAGCAGCTTAACCCGGGGGGCAGGGGAGCTGTTTTTT. It codes for CASSLTRGAGELFF.

The genes are TRBV12-3 or TRBV12-4 and TRBJ2-1; the D call may be TRBD1 or TRBD2 (5 bases each). The CDR3 is made up of 13 amino acids. Trimming removed 6 bases from V and 8 bases from J, with 14 bases in between. CDR3 sequence reads: CASSGAHGYEQFF. In nucleotides, the CDR3 is TGTGCCAGCAGCGGGGCCCATGGGTATGAGCAGTTCTTC.

This clonotype showed up just a few times. The chain couples TRBV3-1 to TRBJ2-5; TRBD2 aligns across 10 bases. CDR1 and CDR2 from the germline V gene are LGHDT and YNNKEL (reference sequence). Trimming at V came to 5 bases and at J to 4 bases, leaving 10 bases not matched to a gene. This CDR3 region has 16 residues. The chain's CDR3 is CASSTRGAGGRETQYF. For the CDR3, the DNA is TGTGCCAGCAGCACCCGCGGAGCGGGGGGGCGAGAGACCCAGTACTTC.

The chain has TRBV6-4 and TRBJ1-1; D is unclear. Trimming took off 6 bases at V and 0 bases at J, with 8 bases between the two ends. Germline values: CDR1 MRHNA, CDR2 SNTAGT. The CDR3 loop spans 13 amino acids. CDR3 sequence (DNA): TGTGCCAGCAGCGGAGGTATGAACACTGAAGCTTTCTTT. Protein product: CASSGGMNTEAFF.

This clonotype came up a few times. This chain links TRBV6-2 or TRBV6-3 with TRBJ2-7; D may be TRBD1 or TRBD2 (6 bases each). This CDR3 contains 14 residues. Germline V gene data show CDR1 as MNHEY and CDR2 as SVGEGT. V was pared by 2 bases and J by 2 bases, with 10 bases between. The chain's CDR3 is CASSYVGGTYEQYF. The DNA of the CDR3 is TGTGCCAGCAGTTACGTCGGGGGCACCTACGAGCAGTACTTC.

The V and J genes are TRBV6-5 and TRBJ2-7; D is ambiguous. The V gene's germline CDR1 is MNHEY and CDR2 SVGAGI. V was trimmed by 2 bases and J by 4 bases, leaving 18 bases between them. The length of the CDR3 is 16 residues. CDR3 loop: CASSYDGAGILYEQYF. CDR3 nucleotides: TGTGCCAGCAGTTACGATGGAGCAGGCATACTTTACGAGCAGTACTTC.

This clonotype was recorded a few times. This rearrangement joins TRBV7-9 to TRBJ2-1; 11 nucleotides align to TRBD2. CDR1 SEHNR and CDR2 FQNEAQ come from the germline V gene (reference sequence). V lost 5 bases, J lost 10 bases, and 13 bases stayed unmatched. The CDR3 consists of 16 residues. CDR3 sequence reads: CASSPHTSGSVWEQFF. In DNA, the CDR3 is TGTGCCAGCAGCCCCCACACTAGCGGGAGTGTATGGGAGCAGTTCTTC.

The rearrangement joins TRBV20-1 to TRBJ1-1; 8 bases line up with TRBD1. J lost 4 bases, V lost 0 bases, and 10 bases had no gene match. Germline-derived CDR1 and CDR2 are DFQATT and SNEGSKA (reference sequence). This CDR3 contains 16 residues. The CDR3 nucleotides are TGCAGTGCTAGAGATGGGATGAGTACAGGGGGCACTGAAGCTTTCTTT. Amino acids: CSARDGMSTGGTEAFF.

CDR3 sequence: CASIVGTEAFF. As DNA, the CDR3 is TGCGCCAGCATTGTTGGCACTGAAGCTTTCTTT. The V call is TRBV4-1, the J call TRBJ1-1; no firm D call. CDR3 length: 11 amino acids. The germline V gene has CDR1 MGHRA and CDR2 YSYEKL. Between the trimmed V and J ends, which lost 7 bases and 4 bases, there was a span of 7 bases.

This clonotype has only one observation. The chain uses TRBV7-9 and TRBJ1-5, with 7 bases fitting TRBD1. Germline CDR1 and CDR2: SEHNR and FQNEAQ (reference sequence). The CDR3 is 17 amino acids. V gave up 5 bases and J gave up 4 bases; unmatched junction bases: 14. CDR3 DNA: TGTGCCAGCAGCCCAGGGGTAGGGGGCGGCGGGAATCAGCCCCAGCATTTT. It specifies CASSPGVGGGGNQPQHF.

The rearrangement links TRBV12-3 or TRBV12-4 to TRBJ2-2; the D gene is possibly TRBD1 (5 bases). The CDR3 loop spans 14 amino acids. V shed 1 base and J shed 8 bases, with 11 bases lying between them. Written as DNA, the CDR3 is TGTGCCAGCAGTTTAGAGGGGCTTAGAGGGGAGCTGTTTTTT. Translated, it gives CASSLEGLRGELFF.

The chain employs TRBV29-1 and TRBJ2-2, with TRBD1 matching over 8 bases. Germline V gene lookup returns CDR1 SQVTM and CDR2 ANQGSEA. The junction had 8 bases not matched to a gene; V was cut back by 0 bases and J by 5 bases. The CDR3 runs 16 residues. CDR3 sequence reads: CSVEDLWTGRTGELFF. The CDR3 DNA reads as TGCAGCGTTGAAGATTTGTGGACAGGGCGAACCGGGGAGCTGTTTTTT.